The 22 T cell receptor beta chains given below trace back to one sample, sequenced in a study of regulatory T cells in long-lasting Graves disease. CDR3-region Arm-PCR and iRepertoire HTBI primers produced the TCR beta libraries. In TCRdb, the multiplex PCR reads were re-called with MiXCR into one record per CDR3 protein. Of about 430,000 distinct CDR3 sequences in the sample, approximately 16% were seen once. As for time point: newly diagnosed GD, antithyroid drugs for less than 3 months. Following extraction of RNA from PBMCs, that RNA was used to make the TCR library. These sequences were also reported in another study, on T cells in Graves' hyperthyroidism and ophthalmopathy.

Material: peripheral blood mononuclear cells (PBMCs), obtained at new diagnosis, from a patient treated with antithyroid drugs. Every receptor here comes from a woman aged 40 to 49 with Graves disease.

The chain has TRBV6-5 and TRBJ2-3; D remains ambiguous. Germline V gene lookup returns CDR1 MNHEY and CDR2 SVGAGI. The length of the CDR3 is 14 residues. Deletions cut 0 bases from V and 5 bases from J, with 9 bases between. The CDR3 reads CASSYSKVLDTQYF. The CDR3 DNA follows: TGTGCCAGCAGTTACTCGAAAGTCTTAGATACGCAGTATTTT.

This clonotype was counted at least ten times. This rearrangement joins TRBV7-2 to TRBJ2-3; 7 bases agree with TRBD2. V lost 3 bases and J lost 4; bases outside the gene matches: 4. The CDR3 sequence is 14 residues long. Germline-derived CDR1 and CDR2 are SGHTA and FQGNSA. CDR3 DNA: TGTGCCAGCAGCTTCACTAGCGTCCCAGATACGCAGTATTTT. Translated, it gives CASSFTSVPDTQYF.

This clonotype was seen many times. The CDR3 reads CASSPSSGRASSPYNEQFF. The CDR3 bases are TGTGCCAGCTCACCTTCTAGCGGGAGGGCCAGTTCCCCCTACAATGAGCAGTTCTTC. The chain is built from TRBV18 and TRBJ2-1; 12 bases are shared with TRBD2. Germline V gene lookup returns CDR1 KGHSH and CDR2 LQKENI. The CDR3 is 19 amino acids. J lost 2 bases, V lost 3 bases, and 11 bases had no gene match.

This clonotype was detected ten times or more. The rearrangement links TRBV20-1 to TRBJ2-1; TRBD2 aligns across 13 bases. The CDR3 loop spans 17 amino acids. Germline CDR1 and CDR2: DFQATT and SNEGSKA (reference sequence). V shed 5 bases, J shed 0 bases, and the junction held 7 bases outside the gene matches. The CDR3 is CSAWTSGSTSSYNEQFF. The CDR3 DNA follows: TGCAGTGCTTGGACTAGCGGGAGCACAAGCTCCTACAATGAGCAGTTCTTC.

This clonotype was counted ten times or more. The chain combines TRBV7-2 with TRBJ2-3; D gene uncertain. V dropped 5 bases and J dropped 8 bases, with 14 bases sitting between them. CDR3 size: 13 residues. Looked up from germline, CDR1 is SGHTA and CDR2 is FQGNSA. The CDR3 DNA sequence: TGTGCCAGCAGCCCGATGACCTTGGCTACGCAGTATTTT. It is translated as CASSPMTLATQYF. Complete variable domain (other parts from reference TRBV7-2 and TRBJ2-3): GAGVSQSPSNKVTEKGKDVELRCDPISGHTALYWYRQSLGQGLEFLIYFQGNSAPDKSGLPSDRFSAERTGGSVSTLTIQRTQQEDSAVYLCASSPMTLATQYFGPGTRLTVL.

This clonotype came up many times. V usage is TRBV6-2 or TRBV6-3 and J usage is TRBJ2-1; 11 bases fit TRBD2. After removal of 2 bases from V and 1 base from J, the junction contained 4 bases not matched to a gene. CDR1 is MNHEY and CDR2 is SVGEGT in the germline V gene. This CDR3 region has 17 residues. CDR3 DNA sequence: TGTGCCAGCAGTTACGTTAGCGGGAGGGGGTCCTACAATGAGCAGTTCTTC. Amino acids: CASSYVSGRGSYNEQFF.

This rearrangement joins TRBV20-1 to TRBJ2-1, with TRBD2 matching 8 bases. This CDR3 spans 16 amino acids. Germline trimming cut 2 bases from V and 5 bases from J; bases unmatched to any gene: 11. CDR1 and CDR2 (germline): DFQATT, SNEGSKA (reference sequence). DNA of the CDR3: TGCAGTGCTAGACTAGCGGGCGTTACTACTAACAATGAGCAGTTCTTC. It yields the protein CSARLAGVTTNNEQFF.

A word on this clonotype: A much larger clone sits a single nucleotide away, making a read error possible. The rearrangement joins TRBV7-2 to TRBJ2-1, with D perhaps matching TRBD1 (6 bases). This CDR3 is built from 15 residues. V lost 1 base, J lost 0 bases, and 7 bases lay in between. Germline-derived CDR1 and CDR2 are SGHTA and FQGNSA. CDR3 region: CASSLDRDSYNEQFF. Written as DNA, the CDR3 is TGTGCCAGCAGCTTAGACAGGGACTCCTACAATGAGCAGTTCTTC.

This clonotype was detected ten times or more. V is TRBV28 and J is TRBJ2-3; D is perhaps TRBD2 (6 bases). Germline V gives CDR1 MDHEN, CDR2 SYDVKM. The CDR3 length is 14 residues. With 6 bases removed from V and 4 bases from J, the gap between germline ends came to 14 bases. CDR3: CASSPPGASDTQYF. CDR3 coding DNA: TGTGCCAGCAGCCCACCGGGAGCGTCAGATACGCAGTATTTT.

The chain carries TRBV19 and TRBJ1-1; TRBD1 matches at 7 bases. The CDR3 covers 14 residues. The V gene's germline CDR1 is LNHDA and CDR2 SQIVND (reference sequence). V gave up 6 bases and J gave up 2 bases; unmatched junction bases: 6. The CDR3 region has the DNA TGTGCCAGTAGGGTGGGACAGACAAACACTGAAGCTTTCTTT. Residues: CASRVGQTNTEAFF. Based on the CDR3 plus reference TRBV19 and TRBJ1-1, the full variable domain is DGGITQSPKYLFRKEGQNVTLSCEQNLNHDAMYWYRQDPGQGLRLIYYSQIVNDFQKGDIAEGYSVSREKKESFPLTVTSAQKNPTAFYLCASRVGQTNTEAFFGQGTRLTVV.

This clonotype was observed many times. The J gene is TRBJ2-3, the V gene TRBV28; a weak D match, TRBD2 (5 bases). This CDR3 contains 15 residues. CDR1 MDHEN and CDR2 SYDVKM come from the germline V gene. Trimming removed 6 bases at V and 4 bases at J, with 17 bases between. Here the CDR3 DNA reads TGTGCCAGCAGCACCCCCCGGACTCGAGCAGATACGCAGTATTTT. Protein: CASSTPRTRADTQYF.

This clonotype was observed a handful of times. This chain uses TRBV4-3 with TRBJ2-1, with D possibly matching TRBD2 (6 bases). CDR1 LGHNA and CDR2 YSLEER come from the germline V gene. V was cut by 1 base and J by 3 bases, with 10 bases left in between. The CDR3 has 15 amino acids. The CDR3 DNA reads TGCGCCAGCAGCCAAGGGGTAGCGGTCTACAATGAGCAGTTCTTC. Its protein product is CASSQGVAVYNEQFF.

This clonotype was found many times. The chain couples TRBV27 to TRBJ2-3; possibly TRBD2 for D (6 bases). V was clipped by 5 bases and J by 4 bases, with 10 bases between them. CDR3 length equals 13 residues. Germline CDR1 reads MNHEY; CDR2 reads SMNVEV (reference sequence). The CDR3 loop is CASSRTISDTQYF. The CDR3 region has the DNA TGTGCCAGCAGTAGGACTATTTCAGATACGCAGTATTTT.

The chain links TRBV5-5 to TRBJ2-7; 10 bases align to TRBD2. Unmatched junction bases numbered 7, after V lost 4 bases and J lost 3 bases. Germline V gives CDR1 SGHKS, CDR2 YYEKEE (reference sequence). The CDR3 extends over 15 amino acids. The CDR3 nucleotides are TGTGCCAGCAGCGCCGGACTAGCGGAGGTCTACGAGCAGTACTTC. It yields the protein CASSAGLAEVYEQYF. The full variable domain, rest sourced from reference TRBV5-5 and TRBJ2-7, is DAGVTQSPTHLIKTRGQQVTLRCSPISGHKSVSWYQQVLGQGPQFIFQYYEKEERGRGNFPDRFSARQFPNYSSELNVNALLLGDSALYLCASSAGLAEVYEQYFGPGTRLTVT.

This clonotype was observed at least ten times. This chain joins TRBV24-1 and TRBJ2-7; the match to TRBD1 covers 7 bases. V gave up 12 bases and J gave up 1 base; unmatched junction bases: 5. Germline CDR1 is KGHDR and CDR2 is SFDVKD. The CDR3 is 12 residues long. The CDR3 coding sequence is TGTGCCGTACAGGGGACGTCCTACGAGCAGTACTTC. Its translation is CAVQGTSYEQYF.

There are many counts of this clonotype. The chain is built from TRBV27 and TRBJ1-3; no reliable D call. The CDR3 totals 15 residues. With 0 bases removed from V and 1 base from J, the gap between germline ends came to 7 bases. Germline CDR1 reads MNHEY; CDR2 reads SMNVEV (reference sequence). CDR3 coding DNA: TGTGCCAGCAGTTTATCCGCCGGATCTGGAAACACCATATATTTT. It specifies CASSLSAGSGNTIYF.

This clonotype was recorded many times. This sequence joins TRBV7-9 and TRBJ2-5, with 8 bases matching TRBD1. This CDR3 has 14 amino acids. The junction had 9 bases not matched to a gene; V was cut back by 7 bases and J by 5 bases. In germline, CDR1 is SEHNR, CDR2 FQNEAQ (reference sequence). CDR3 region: CASISDRGAETQYF. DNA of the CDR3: TGTGCCAGCATTTCAGACAGGGGAGCGGAGACCCAGTACTTC.

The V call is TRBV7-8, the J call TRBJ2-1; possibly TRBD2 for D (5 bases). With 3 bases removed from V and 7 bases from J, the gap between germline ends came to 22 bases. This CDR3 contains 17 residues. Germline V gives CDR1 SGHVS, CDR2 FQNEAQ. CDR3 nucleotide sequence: TGTGCCAGCAGCTTCTTGGGGAGACTTCAATTGCCTAATGAGCAGTTCTTC. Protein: CASSFLGRLQLPNEQFF.

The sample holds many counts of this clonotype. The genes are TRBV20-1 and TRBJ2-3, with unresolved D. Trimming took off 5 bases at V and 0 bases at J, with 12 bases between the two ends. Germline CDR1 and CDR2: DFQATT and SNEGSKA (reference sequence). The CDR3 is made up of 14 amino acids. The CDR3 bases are TGCAGTGCTTCTACTCCCTATAGCACAGATACGCAGTATTTT. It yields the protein CSASTPYSTDTQYF.

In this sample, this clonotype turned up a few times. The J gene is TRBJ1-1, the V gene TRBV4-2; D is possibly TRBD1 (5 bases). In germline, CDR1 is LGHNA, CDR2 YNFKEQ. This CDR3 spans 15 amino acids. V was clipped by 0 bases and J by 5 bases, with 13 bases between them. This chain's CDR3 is CASSQDWGRLTEAFF. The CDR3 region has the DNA TGTGCCAGCAGCCAAGATTGGGGGAGGTTGACTGAAGCTTTCTTT.

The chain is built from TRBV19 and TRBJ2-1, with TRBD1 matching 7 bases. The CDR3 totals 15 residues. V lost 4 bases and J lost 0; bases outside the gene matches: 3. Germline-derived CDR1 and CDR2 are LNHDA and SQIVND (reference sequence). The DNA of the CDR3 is TGTGCCAGTAGTACCCGGGACAGCTCCTACAATGAGCAGTTCTTC. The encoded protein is CASSTRDSSYNEQFF.

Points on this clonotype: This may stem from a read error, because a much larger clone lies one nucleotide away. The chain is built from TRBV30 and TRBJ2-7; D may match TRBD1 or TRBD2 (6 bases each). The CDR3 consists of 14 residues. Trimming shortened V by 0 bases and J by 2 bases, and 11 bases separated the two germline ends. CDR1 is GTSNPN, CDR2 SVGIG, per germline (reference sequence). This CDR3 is CAWSVSGAPYEQYF. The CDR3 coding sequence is TGTGCCTGGAGTGTTTCGGGGGCGCCCTACGAGCAGTACTTC.